Shown below are 29 T cell receptor beta chains from a single sample sequenced in a study of beta chain features in type 1 diabetes (dated by TCRdb to 2016 to 2019). No antigen has been identified for these receptors. Overall study results and their limits: Type 1 diabetes patients showed a moderate but significant shortening of TCRB CDR3 length in all four CD4+ subsets.

Libraries were prepared through the immunoSEQ multiplex PCR assay. The entire amount of isolated RNA was reverse transcribed using the High Capacity cDNA Reverse Transcription Kit, so the sequenced TCRB transcripts were expressed ones. This immuneACCESS table, as held by TCRdb, lists in-frame sequences with V and J called but not all clones. Of the missing ones, under half trace to an unresolved V gene in checked studies; the others have no known cause. Recorded for this sample are hundreds of thousands of clones; roughly an eighth of them occurred a single time. The ten biggest clones cover just under 0.04% of the sample. The sample taken for sequencing was naive CD4+ T cells from blood. Sample cell subset or site, as interpreted from the label and publication: true naive CD4+ T cells. These receptors were collected from a man aged 18 to 30 with type 1 diabetes.

V gene TRBV4-2 combines with J gene TRBJ2-7; D unresolved. The CDR3 sequence is 15 residues long. Trimming removed 0 bases at V and 2 bases at J, with 11 bases between. Germline assignment: CDR1 LGHNA and CDR2 YNFKEQ. The CDR3 DNA sequence: TGTGCCAGCAGCCAAGAGGAACGAAAAGCCTACGAGCAGTACTTC. Translating it yields CASSQEERKAYEQYF.

This clone showed up just a few times. J is TRBJ2-2 and V is TRBV28, with D tentatively TRBD2 (5 bases). The germline gives CDR1 MDHEN, CDR2 SYDVKM. This CDR3 is 15 amino acids long. Between the trimmed V and J ends, which lost 2 bases and 2 bases, there was a span of 9 bases. CDR3 region: CASSLEGSNTGELFF. CDR3 nucleotide sequence: TGTGCCAGCAGTTTAGAGGGCAGCAACACCGGGGAGCTGTTTTTT.

This clone has only a few counts. The chain uses TRBV7-2 and TRBJ2-2; D call uncertain. The V end was cut by 6 bases, the J end by 5 bases, with 13 bases between. Germline V CDR1 and CDR2: SGHTA, FQGNSA. CDR3 length: 14 amino acids. The CDR3 here is CASSPQEMTGELFF. DNA of the CDR3: TGTGCCAGCAGTCCCCAAGAGATGACCGGGGAGCTGTTTTTT.

This clone was seen more than once but under ten times. The V call is TRBV4-1, the J call TRBJ1-5; D gene ambiguous. The V and J ends lost 3 bases and 3 bases respectively, with 9 bases between them. Per germline, CDR1 MGHRA and CDR2 YSYEKL. The CDR3 is made up of 14 amino acids. CDR3 loop: CASSQGSLNQPQHF. DNA for the CDR3: TGCGCCAGCAGCCAGGGGAGCCTCAATCAGCCCCAGCATTTT.

The chain links TRBV30 to TRBJ2-1, with a weak D call TRBD2 (6 bases). CDR1 is GTSNPN and CDR2 is SVGIG in the germline V gene (reference sequence). The CDR3 runs to 12 residues. V was shortened by 5 bases and J by 6 bases, with 11 bases between the two germline ends. This CDR3 reads CAWCGVPNEQFF. CDR3 DNA sequence: TGTGCCTGGTGCGGGGTGCCCAATGAGCAGTTCTTC.

The chain joins TRBV5-4 to TRBJ2-2, with D possibly being TRBD2 (6 bases). The CDR3 is 13 residues long. CDR1 and CDR2 (germline): SGHNT, YYREEE (reference sequence). With 4 bases removed from V and 6 bases from J, the gap between germline ends came to 10 bases. Here the CDR3 reads CASSGGLSGELFF. In DNA, the CDR3 is TGTGCCAGCAGCGGGGGACTCTCCGGGGAGCTGTTTTTT.

The chain recombines TRBV27 with TRBJ2-1; 11 bases agree with TRBD1. Trimming removed 1 base from V and 6 bases from J; junction bases left unmatched: 8. The CDR3 is 17 residues long. Germline loops: CDR1 MNHEY, CDR2 SMNVEV (reference sequence). For the CDR3, the DNA is TGTGCCAGCAGTTTATTTGGTCTGGGACAGGGGGGCAATGAGCAGTTCTTC. Residues: CASSLFGLGQGGNEQFF.

The V gene is TRBV5-6, the J gene TRBJ1-2; D may be TRBD1 (5 bases). CDR1 and CDR2 from the germline V gene are SGHDT and YYEEEE. CDR3 size: 14 residues. Trimming removed 3 bases at V and 0 bases at J, with 9 bases between. The CDR3 loop reads CASSSGTANYGYTF. The CDR3 DNA is TGTGCCAGCAGCTCAGGGACGGCTAACTATGGCTACACCTTC.

This clone has only a few counts. The chain is built from TRBV7-6 and TRBJ2-6; D is unresolved. The CDR3 loop spans 16 amino acids. V dropped 1 base and J dropped 0 bases, with 7 bases sitting between them. The germline V gene encodes CDR1 SGHVS and CDR2 FNYEAQ. DNA for the CDR3: TGTGCCAGCAGCTTAGAACGCTTCTCTGGGGCCAACGTCCTGACTTTC. As protein: CASSLERFSGANVLTF.

The rearrangement uses TRBV30 and TRBJ1-2; weak D call: TRBD1 (5 bases). Trimming removed 1 base at V and 8 bases at J, with 14 bases between. Germline V gives CDR1 GTSNPN, CDR2 SVGIG (reference sequence). The CDR3 is 13 residues long. The CDR3 nucleotides are TGTGCCTGGAGTGGGCGCAGGGCGACCGGCTACACCTTC. Protein: CAWSGRRATGYTF.

This chain joins TRBV9 and TRBJ2-5, with D unclear. The CDR3 consists of 17 residues. Trimming removed 4 bases at V and 2 bases at J, with 21 bases between. The germline gives CDR1 SGDLS, CDR2 YYNGEE. CDR3 in DNA: TGTGCCAGCAGCCTAGGGATCCCGCGGAAAGGACAAGAGACCCAGTACTTC. It specifies CASSLGIPRKGQETQYF.

The chain recombines TRBV7-2 with TRBJ1-3, with 7 bases identical to TRBD1. With V trimmed by 3 bases and J by 2 bases, 4 bases remained unmatched. In germline, CDR1 is SGHTA, CDR2 FQGNSA. The CDR3 length is 15 residues. CDR3 bases: TGTGCCAGCAGCTTCCAGGGGGGCACTGGAAACACCATATATTTT. The encoded protein is CASSFQGGTGNTIYF.

This clone was seen a handful of times. The chain employs TRBV7-9 and TRBJ1-1; TRBD1 might be the D (6 bases). Trimming took off 3 bases at V and 2 bases at J, with 13 bases between the two ends. The CDR3 runs to 15 residues. Looked up from germline, CDR1 is SEHNR and CDR2 is FQNEAQ (reference sequence). CDR3 sequence: CASSLGTTFNTEAFF. CDR3 DNA sequence: TGTGCCAGCAGCTTGGGGACAACGTTTAACACTGAAGCTTTCTTT.

The rearrangement uses TRBV29-1 and TRBJ2-3; 9 positions match TRBD2. V lost 7 bases and J lost 4; bases outside the gene matches: 12. The CDR3 is made up of 15 amino acids. CDR1 SQVTM and CDR2 ANQGSEA come from the germline V gene. CDR3 amino acids: CSAGGEAGGSDTQYF. The CDR3 DNA is TGCAGCGCTGGGGGTGAAGCGGGAGGCTCAGATACGCAGTATTTT.

This clone occurred a few times. V is TRBV7-8 and J is TRBJ1-1; D is possibly TRBD1 (6 bases). CDR3 length: 13 amino acids. Trimming took off 1 base at V and 10 bases at J, with 13 bases between the two ends. Germline-derived CDR1 and CDR2 are SGHVS and FQNEAQ. The chain's CDR3 is CASSLGWGRGAFF. The CDR3 bases are TGTGCCAGCAGCTTAGGATGGGGGCGCGGAGCTTTCTTT.

The gene calls are TRBV15 and TRBJ1-1; D gene unclear. V dropped 0 bases and J dropped 7 bases, with 6 bases sitting between them. This CDR3 region has 12 residues. Germline lookup yields CDR1 LNHNV and CDR2 YYDKDF (reference sequence). The CDR3 nucleotides are TGTGCCACCAGCAGAGAAGGACTTGAAGCTTTCTTT. It translates to CATSREGLEAFF. Based on the CDR3 plus reference TRBV15 and TRBJ1-1, the full variable domain is DAMVIQNPRYQVTQFGKPVTLSCSQTLNHNVMYWYQQKSSQAPKLLFHYYDKDFNNEADTPDNFQSRRPNTSFCFLDIRSPGLGDTAMYLCATSREGLEAFFGQGTRLTVV.

The chain uses TRBV15 and TRBJ2-3, with 11 bases lining up with TRBD1. Germline CDR1 reads LNHNV; CDR2 reads YYDKDF (reference sequence). The CDR3 extends over 16 amino acids. The V segment lost 0 bases and the J segment 5 bases; nucleotides outside the gene matches: 4. The CDR3 nucleotides read TGTGCCACCAGCAGAGATTTGGGACAGGGGGAAGATACGCAGTATTTT. This sequence encodes CATSRDLGQGEDTQYF. Filled out from reference TRBV15 and TRBJ2-3, the complete variable domain reads DAMVIQNPRYQVTQFGKPVTLSCSQTLNHNVMYWYQQKSSQAPKLLFHYYDKDFNNEADTPDNFQSRRPNTSFCFLDIRSPGLGDTAMYLCATSRDLGQGEDTQYFGPGTRLTVL.

The gene calls are TRBV21-1 and TRBJ1-1. TRBV21-1 is shown as a pseudogene. CDR3 length: 16 residues. CDR3 sequence reads: CASSNGGRVKNTEAFF. The CDR3 DNA sequence: TGTGCCAGCAGCAACGGGGGGAGGGTTAAGAACACTGAAGCTTTCTTT.

The sample holds a few counts of this clone. The CDR3 DNA reads as TGTGCCTGGAACGACTCCCCCGGTGAGCAGTTCTTC. It translates to CAWNDSPGEQFF. The chain employs TRBV30 and TRBJ2-1; no reliable D call. V lost 4 bases and J lost 9, with 13 bases in between. CDR3 length equals 12 residues. CDR1 GTSNPN and CDR2 SVGIG come from the germline V gene (reference sequence). The variable domain in full, with the rest retrieved from reference TRBV30 and TRBJ2-1, is SQTIHQWPATLVQPVGSPLSLECTVEGTSNPNLYWYRQAAGRGLQLLFYSVGIGQISSEVPQNLSASRPQDRQFILSSKKLLLSDSGFYLCAWNDSPGEQFFGPGTRLTVL.

The genes are TRBV18 and TRBJ2-5, with D tentatively TRBD1 (6 bases). V was clipped by 3 bases and J by 5 bases, with 13 bases between them. The CDR3 spans 14 residues. CDR1 is KGHSH, CDR2 LQKENI, per germline. In DNA, the CDR3 is TGTGCCAGCTCACCTGACAGGCCCCCGGAGACCCAGTACTTC. It yields the protein CASSPDRPPETQYF.

The chain is built from TRBV9 and TRBJ1-3; TRBD1 matches at 8 bases. The germline V gene has CDR1 SGDLS and CDR2 YYNGEE. V dropped 4 bases and J dropped 0; count of bases not matched to a gene: 3. The CDR3 is 15 amino acids. The CDR3 nucleotides are TGTGCCAGCAGCCACAGGGGGACCTCTGGAAACACCATATATTTT. This translates into CASSHRGTSGNTIYF.

This clone was seen a handful of times. The genes are TRBV28 and TRBJ2-3; D is unclear. The CDR3 consists of 15 residues. In germline, CDR1 is MDHEN, CDR2 SYDVKM. The V end was cut by 3 bases, the J end by 0 bases, with 10 bases between. For the CDR3, the DNA is TGTGCCAGCAGTTTTGGCCAGGAGAGCACAGATACGCAGTATTTT. Translation gives CASSFGQESTDTQYF.

The CDR3: CAWRRWEVLGYNEQFF. DNA of the CDR3: TGTGCCTGGAGGAGGTGGGAAGTCCTTGGCTACAATGAGCAGTTCTTC. This chain joins TRBV30 and TRBJ2-1; D gene uncertain. This CDR3 contains 16 residues. Germline-derived CDR1 and CDR2 are GTSNPN and SVGIG (reference sequence). V shed 3 bases and J shed 3 bases, with 18 bases lying between them.

This clone was seen more than once but under ten times. This chain connects TRBV27 to TRBJ1-1; 10 bases align to TRBD1. With V trimmed by 5 bases and J by 3 bases, 9 bases remained unmatched. The CDR3 contains 16 residues. Per the germline V gene, CDR1 is MNHEY and CDR2 is SMNVEV (reference sequence). CDR3 residues: CASSAGTGERDTEAFF. The CDR3 bases are TGTGCCAGCAGTGCAGGGACAGGGGAGCGGGACACTGAAGCTTTCTTT.

This clone was observed a handful of times. V gene TRBV11-2 combines with J gene TRBJ2-5; D gene uncertain. The CDR3 is 12 amino acids. Germline lookup yields CDR1 SGHAT and CDR2 FQNNGV. V lost 5 bases, J lost 3 bases, and 7 bases lay in between. Written as DNA, the CDR3 is TGTGCCAGCAGCCCACTGGAAGAGACCCAGTACTTC. It is translated as CASSPLEETQYF.

The sample holds a few counts of this clone. The chain joins TRBV7-9 to TRBJ2-7, with unresolved D. Germline V gene sequence: CDR1 SEHNR, CDR2 FQNEAQ (reference sequence). Trimming took off 1 base at V and 5 bases at J, with 12 bases between the two ends. The CDR3 spans 14 residues. This chain's CDR3 is CASSLGMSGNEQYF. The DNA for the CDR3 is TGTGCCAGCAGCTTAGGAATGAGTGGGAACGAGCAGTACTTC.

The rearrangement uses TRBV7-2 and TRBJ2-7; the D gene is possibly TRBD2 (5 bases). Between the trimmed V and J ends, which lost 1 base and 2 bases, there was a span of 9 bases. The CDR3 runs 14 residues. CDR1 and CDR2 from the germline V gene are SGHTA and FQGNSA. Written as DNA, the CDR3 is TGTGCCAGCAGCTTAGTCGGGGTTACCTACGAGCAGTACTTC. As protein: CASSLVGVTYEQYF. The variable domain in full, with the rest retrieved from reference TRBV7-2 and TRBJ2-7, is GAGVSQSPSNKVTEKGKDVELRCDPISGHTALYWYRQSLGQGLEFLIYFQGNSAPDKSGLPSDRFSAERTGGSVSTLTIQRTQQEDSAVYLCASSLVGVTYEQYFGPGTRLTVT.

V gene TRBV4-1 combines with J gene TRBJ1-3; D is uncertain. CDR3 size: 18 residues. Trimming removed 1 base from V and 0 bases from J, with 16 bases in between. Germline CDR1 reads MGHRA; CDR2 reads YSYEKL. CDR3 residues: CASSQGVVTFSSGNTIYF. In DNA, the CDR3 is TGCGCCAGCAGCCAAGGTGTCGTGACTTTCAGCTCTGGAAACACCATATATTTT.

This clone occurred a few times. This chain uses TRBV5-1 with TRBJ2-5; no clear D gene. V was pared by 3 bases and J by 5 bases, with 17 bases between. Germline CDR1 reads SGHRS; CDR2 reads YFSETQ. The CDR3 is made up of 15 amino acids. CDR3 nucleotide sequence: TGCGCCAGCAGCTCCACAGCGATCTCGGCGGAGACCCAGTACTTC. It encodes CASSSTAISAETQYF. The full variable domain, with the rest looked up from reference TRBV5-1 and TRBJ2-5, is KAGVTQTPRYLIKTRGQQVTLSCSPISGHRSVSWYQQTPGQGLQFLFEYFSETQRNKGNFPGRFSGRQFSNSRSEMNVSTLELGDSALYLCASSSTAISAETQYFGPGTRLLVL.